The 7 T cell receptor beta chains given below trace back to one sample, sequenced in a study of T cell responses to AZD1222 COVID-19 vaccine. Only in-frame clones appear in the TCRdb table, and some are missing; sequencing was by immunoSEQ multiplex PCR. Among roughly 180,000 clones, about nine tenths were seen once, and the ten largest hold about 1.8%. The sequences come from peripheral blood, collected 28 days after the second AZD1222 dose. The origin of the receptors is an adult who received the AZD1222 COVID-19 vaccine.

The CDR3 loop reads CASSYLDARYEQYF. CDR3 sequence (DNA): TGTGCCAGCAGTTATCTTGACGCTCGGTACGAGCAGTACTTC. This chain uses TRBV6-2 or TRBV6-3 with TRBJ2-7, with D hard to call. Germline CDR1 reads MNHEY; CDR2 reads SVGEGT. V was pared by 3 bases and J by 4 bases, with 13 bases between. The CDR3 is 14 residues long.

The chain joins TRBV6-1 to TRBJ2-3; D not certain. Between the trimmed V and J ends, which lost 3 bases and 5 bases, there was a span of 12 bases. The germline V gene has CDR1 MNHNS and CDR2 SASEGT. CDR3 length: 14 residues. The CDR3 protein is CASSEKTLGDTQYF. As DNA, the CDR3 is TGTGCCAGCAGTGAGAAAACCCTGGGAGATACGCAGTATTTT.

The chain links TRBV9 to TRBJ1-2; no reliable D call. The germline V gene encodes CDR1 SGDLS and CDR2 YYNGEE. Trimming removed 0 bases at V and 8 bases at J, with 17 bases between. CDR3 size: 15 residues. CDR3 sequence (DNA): TGTGCCAGCAGCGTAGCCTCCGGTAATGACGGGGGCTACACCTTC. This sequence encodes CASSVASGNDGGYTF. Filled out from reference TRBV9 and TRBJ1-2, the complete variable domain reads DSGVTQTPKHLITATGQRVTLRCSPRSGDLSVYWYQQSLDQGLQFLIQYYNGEERAKGNILERFSAQQFPDLHSELNLSSLELGDSALYFCASSVASGNDGGYTFGSGTRLTVV.

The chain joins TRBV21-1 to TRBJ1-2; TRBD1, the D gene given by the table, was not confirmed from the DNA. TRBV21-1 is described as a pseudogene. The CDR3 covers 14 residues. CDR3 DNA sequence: TGTGCCAGCAGCGGCAGTGACAGGGTCTACGGCTACACCTTC. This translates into CASSGSDRVYGYTF.

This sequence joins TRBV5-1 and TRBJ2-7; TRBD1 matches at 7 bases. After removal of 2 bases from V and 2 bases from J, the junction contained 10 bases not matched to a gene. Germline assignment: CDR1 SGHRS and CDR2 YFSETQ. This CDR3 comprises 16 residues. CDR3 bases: TGCGCCAGCAGCTTCACCCGGGACAGCTTAGCCTACGAGCAGTACTTC. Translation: CASSFTRDSLAYEQYF.

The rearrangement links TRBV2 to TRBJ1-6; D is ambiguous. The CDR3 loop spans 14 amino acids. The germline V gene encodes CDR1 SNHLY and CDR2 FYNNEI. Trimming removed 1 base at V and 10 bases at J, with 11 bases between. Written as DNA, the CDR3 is TGTGCCAGCAGTGAAGTCCTATCGGGGTCACCCCTCCACTTT. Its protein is CASSEVLSGSPLHF.

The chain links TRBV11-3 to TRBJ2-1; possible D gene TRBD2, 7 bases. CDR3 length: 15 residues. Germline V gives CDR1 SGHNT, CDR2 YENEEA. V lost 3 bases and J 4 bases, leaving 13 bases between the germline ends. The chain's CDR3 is CASSLRGQLYNEQFF. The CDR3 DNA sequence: TGTGCCAGCAGCTTGCGGGGGCAACTTTACAATGAGCAGTTCTTC. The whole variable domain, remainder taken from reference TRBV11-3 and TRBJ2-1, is EAGVVQSPRYKIIEKKQPVAFWCNPISGHNTLYWYLQNLGQGPELLIRYENEEAVDDSQLPKDRFSAERLKGVDSTLKIQPAELGDSAVYLCASSLRGQLYNEQFFGPGTRLTVL.